This T cell receptor beta chain comes out of a study of cytomegalovirus exposure and HLA in healthy donors. General study results and limits: In an earlier analysis, most TCR beta V segments were productive about 87% or about 30% of the time. Exclusion as indistinguishable affected some V segments, including TRBV6-2 and TRBV6-3.

CDR1 is SGHNT and CDR2 is YYREEE in the germline V gene (reference sequence). This CDR3 region has 15 residues. The V gene lost 4 bases and the J gene lost 7 bases, with 15 bases spanning the gap. Of note for this clone: Its antigen remains unknown.

The PCR ran on 60 Vbeta and 13 Jbeta primers. Sequenced by immunoSEQ multiplex PCR; TCRdb stores in-frame clones only, minus some. Here the sample spans hundreds of thousands of clones, just under 80% being singletons. The chain is built from TRBV5-4 and TRBJ1-6; D remains unclear. This clonotype was obtained from a boy between 10 and 17 years old in good health and CMV-seronegative. The specimen sequenced was PBMCs. This CDR3 is CASSRRKGDNSPLHF. CDR3 nucleotides: TGTGCCAGCAGCCGACGGAAGGGAGACAATTCACCCCTCCACTTT.